This T cell receptor (beta chain) was observed in a study of blood T cell repertoires in COVID-19. Study-wide background: The United States, Italy and Spain supplied acute and convalescent COVID-19 samples. The cDNA or gDNA used as material had been derived from T cells, B-cell-depleted T cells, or PBMCs.

Original methodology: From reference gene primer amplification, estimates of nucleated cell counts were derived. Only in-frame clones appear in the TCRdb table, and some are missing; sequencing was by immunoSEQ multiplex PCR. The V and J calls and clone size come from that table; D and trimming were worked out from the DNA. The table includes about 230,000 clones, around 83% detected once. CDR1 and CDR2 (germline): SGHRS, YFSETQ. The CDR3 covers 16 residues. The V gene lost 0 bases and the J gene lost 0 bases, with 12 bases spanning the gap. This receptor was taken from a woman aged 50 to 65 with acute or convalescent COVID-19. The sequenced material came from peripheral blood. The chain couples TRBV5-1 to TRBJ1-1; no definite D call. Written as DNA, the CDR3 is TGCGCCAGCAGCTTGGATGGGCACCGTATGAACACTGAAGCTTTCTTT. Its translation: CASSLDGHRMNTEAFF.